Sequencing of this T cell receptor beta chain was carried out in a study of CD8 T cells in ankylosing spondylitis. Notes on the study in general: There was reportedly significant enrichment of clones that were disease-linked in matched ankylosing spondylitis synovial fluid. With a CD8+ phenotype, disease-linked clones were relatively rare in peripheral blood.

For TCR beta, libraries came from quantitative 5'-RACE with molecular barcodes. TCRdb processed the 5' RACE reads anew with MiXCR; each CDR3 protein has one entry. The table has roughly 60,000 distinct CDR3 sequences, over 5% seen once; the top ten hold 5%. Losses at the gene ends were 6 bases for V and 3 bases for J; bases not matched to a gene: 4. This CDR3 has 14 amino acids. Germline V gene data show CDR1 as MDHEN and CDR2 as SYDVKM. This clonotype was seen at least ten times. Antigen specificity is unknown. The clonotype comes from a male donor with ankylosing spondylitis. Sequenced: synovial fluid, either unsorted or a sorted T cell fraction (not recorded which). The chain recombines TRBV28 with TRBJ2-7, with 11 bases aligning to TRBD2. The CDR3 loop is CASRPGLAVYEQYF. CDR3 in DNA: TGTGCCAGCAGGCCGGGACTAGCGGTCTACGAGCAGTACTTC.